Sequencing of this TCR beta chain was carried out in a study of cytomegalovirus exposure and HLA in healthy donors. Note on this clone: The target antigen is unknown.

CDR1 and CDR2 from the germline V gene are SQVTM and ANQGSEA. V shed 7 bases and J shed 0 bases, with 20 bases lying between them. There are 16 residues in the CDR3. PCR amplification relied on 60 Vbeta primers (plus 13 Jbeta primers). The repertoire was sequenced with immunoSEQ multiplex PCR; TCRdb's copy has only in-frame clones and lacks some. The listing contains tens of thousands of clones. General study results and limits: A later examination showed that TCR association rates differed by HLA locus, with DRB1 most and HLA-C fewest.

The sequenced sample was PBMCs. The genes are TRBV29-1 and TRBJ2-3; possible D gene TRBD1, 5 bases. The sequence came from a woman aged 60-75 years in good health and CMV-seronegative. The CDR3, as DNA: TGCAGCGCGTTTAGGGGCGGATCTTCTAGCACAGATACGCAGTATTTT. This gives the protein CSAFRGGSSSTDTQYF.